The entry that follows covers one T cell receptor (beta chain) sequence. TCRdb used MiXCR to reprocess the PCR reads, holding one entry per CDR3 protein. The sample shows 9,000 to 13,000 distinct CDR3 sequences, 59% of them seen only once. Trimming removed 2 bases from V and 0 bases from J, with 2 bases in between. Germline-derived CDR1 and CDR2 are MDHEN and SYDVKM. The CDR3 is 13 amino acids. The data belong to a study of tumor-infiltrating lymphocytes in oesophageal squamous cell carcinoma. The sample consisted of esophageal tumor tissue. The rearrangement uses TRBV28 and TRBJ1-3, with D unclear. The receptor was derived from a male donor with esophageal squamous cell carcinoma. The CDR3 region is CASSLISGNTIYF. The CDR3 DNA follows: TGTGCCAGCAGTTTAATCTCTGGAAACACCATATATTTT.